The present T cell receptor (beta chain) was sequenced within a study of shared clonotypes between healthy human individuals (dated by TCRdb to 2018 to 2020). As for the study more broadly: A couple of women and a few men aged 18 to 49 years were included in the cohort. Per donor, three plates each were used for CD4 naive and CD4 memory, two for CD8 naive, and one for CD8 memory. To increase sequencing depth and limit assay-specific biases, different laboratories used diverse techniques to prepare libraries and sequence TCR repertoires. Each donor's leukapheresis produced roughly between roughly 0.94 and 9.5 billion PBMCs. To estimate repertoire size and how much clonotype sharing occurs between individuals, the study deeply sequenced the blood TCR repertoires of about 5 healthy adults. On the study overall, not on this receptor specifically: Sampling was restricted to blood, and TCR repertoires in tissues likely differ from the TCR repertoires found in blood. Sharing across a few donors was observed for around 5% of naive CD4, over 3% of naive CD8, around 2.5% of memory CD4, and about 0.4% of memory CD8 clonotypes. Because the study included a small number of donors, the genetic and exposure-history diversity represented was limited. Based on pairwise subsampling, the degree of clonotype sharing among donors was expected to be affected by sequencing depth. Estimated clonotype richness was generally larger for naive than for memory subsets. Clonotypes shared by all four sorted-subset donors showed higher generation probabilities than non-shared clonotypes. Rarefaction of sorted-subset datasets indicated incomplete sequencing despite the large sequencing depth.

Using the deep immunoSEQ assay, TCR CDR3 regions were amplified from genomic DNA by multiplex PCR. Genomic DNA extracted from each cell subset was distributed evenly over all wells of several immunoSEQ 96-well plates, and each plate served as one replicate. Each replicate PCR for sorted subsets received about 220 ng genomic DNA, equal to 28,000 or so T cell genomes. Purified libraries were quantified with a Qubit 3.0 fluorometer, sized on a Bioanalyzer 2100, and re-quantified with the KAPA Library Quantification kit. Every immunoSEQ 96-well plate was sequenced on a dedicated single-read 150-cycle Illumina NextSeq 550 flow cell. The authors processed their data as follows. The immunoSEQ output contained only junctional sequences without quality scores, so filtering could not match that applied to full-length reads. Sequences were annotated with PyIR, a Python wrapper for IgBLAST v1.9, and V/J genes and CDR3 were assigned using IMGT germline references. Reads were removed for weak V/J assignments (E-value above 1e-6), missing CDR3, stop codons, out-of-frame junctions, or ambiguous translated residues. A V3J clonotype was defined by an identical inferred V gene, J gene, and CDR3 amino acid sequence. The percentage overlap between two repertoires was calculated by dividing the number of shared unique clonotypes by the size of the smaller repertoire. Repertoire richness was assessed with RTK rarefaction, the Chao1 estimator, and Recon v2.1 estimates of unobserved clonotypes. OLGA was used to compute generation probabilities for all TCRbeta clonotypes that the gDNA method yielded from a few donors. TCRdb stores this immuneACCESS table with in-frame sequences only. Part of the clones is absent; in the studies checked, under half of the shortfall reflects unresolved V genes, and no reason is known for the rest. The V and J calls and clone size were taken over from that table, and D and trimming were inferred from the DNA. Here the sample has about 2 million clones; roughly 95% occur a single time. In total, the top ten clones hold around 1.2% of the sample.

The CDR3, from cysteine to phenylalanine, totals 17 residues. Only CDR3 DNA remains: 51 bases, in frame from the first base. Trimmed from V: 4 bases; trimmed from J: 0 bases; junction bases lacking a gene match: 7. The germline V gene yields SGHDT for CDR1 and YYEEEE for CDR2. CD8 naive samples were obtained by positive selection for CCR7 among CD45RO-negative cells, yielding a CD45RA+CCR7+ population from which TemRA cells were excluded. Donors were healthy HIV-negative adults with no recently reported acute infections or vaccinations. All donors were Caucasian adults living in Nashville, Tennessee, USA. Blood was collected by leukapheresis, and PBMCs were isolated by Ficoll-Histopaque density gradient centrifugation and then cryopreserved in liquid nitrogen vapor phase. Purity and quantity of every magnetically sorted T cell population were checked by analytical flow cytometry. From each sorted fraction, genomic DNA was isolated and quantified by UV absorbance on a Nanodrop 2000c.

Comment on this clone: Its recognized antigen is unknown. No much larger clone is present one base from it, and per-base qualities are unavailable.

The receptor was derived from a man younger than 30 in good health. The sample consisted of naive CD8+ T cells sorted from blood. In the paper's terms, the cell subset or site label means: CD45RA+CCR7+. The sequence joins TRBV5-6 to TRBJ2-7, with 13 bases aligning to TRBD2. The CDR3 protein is CASSVGLAGPSSYEQYF. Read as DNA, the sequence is TGTGCCAGCAGCGTGGGACTAGCGGGACCTAGCTCCTACGAGCAGTACTTC.